This passage covers 4 T cell receptor beta chains from one sample sequenced in a study of T cell clones after liver transplantation. Sequencing of dividing CFSE-low cells from the MLR defined alloreactive TCRbeta sequences. Repertoires were generated with immunoSEQ multiplex PCR, while TCRdb's copy carries only in-frame clones and drops some. Of approximately 1,300 clones in the sample, just under 30% are singletons; the top ten hold approximately 21%. No antigen has been assigned to these receptors. Sequencing was done on a sample of CD8+ T cells from PBMCs cultured with third-party cells. Every receptor here comes from a human patient who received a liver transplant. Some T cells may have originated in the graft donor.

In its sample, this clone was seen a few times. V is TRBV2 and J is TRBJ1-1; D is uncertain. V was clipped by 3 bases and J by 4 bases, with 9 bases between them. The CDR3 loop spans 13 amino acids. Germline V gives CDR1 SNHLY, CDR2 FYNNEI. The CDR3 loop reads CASSDRISTEAFF. CDR3 DNA sequence: TGTGCCAGCAGTGATAGAATATCCACTGAAGCTTTCTTT.

By sample share, this clone is medium-sized. The chain employs TRBV27 and TRBJ2-1, with TRBD2 identical over 10 bases. CDR3 length: 15 residues. CDR1 is MNHEY, CDR2 SMNVEV, per germline (reference sequence). J gave up 2 bases and V 4 bases, and 2 bases lay outside the gene matches. This CDR3 reads CASSSGTSAYNEQFF. CDR3 bases: TGTGCCAGCAGTTCCGGGACTAGCGCCTACAATGAGCAGTTCTTC.

In this sample, this clone turned up a few times. V usage is TRBV7-4 and J usage is TRBJ1-2; tentatively, D is TRBD1 (6 bases). V lost 2 bases and J lost 5, with 12 bases in between. Per germline, CDR1 SGHVT and CDR2 SQSDAQ. The CDR3 is 14 amino acids. CDR3 DNA: TGTGCCAGCAGCTTATACGGGACACCTTATGGCTACACCTTC. As protein: CASSLYGTPYGYTF. The complete variable domain, with remaining parts taken from reference TRBV7-4 and TRBJ1-2, reads GAGVSQSPRYKVAKRGRDVALRCDSISGHVTLYWYRQTLGQGSEVLTYSQSDAQRDKSGRPSGRFSAERPERSVSTLKIQRTEQGDSAVYLCASSLYGTPYGYTFGSGTRLTVV.

By proportion, this clone is large. The CDR3 bases are TGTGCCAGCAGCTCCCCCCCGGGGGAGGCAGGGTCCTACGAGCAGTACTTC. Translating gives CASSSPPGEAGSYEQYF. The J gene is TRBJ2-7, the V gene TRBV5-8; weak D call: TRBD2 (6 bases). V was trimmed by 3 bases and J by 1 base, leaving 20 bases between them. The germline V gene encodes CDR1 SGHTS and CDR2 YDEGEE. There are 17 residues in the CDR3.